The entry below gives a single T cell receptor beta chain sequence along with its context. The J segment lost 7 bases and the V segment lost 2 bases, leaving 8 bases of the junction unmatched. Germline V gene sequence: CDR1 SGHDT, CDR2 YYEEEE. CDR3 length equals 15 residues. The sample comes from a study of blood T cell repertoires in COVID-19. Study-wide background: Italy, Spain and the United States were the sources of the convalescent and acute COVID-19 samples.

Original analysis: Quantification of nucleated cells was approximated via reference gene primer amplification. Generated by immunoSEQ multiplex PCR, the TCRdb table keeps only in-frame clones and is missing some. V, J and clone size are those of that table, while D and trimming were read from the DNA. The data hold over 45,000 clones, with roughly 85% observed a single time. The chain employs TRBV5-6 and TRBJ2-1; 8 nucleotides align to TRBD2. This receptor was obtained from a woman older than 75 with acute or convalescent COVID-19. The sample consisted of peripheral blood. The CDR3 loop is CASSFVGGAENEQFF. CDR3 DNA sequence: TGTGCCAGCAGCTTCGTCGGGGGGGCGGAAAATGAGCAGTTCTTC.